These T cell receptor beta chains were read from a single sample in a study of blood T cell repertoires in COVID-19. The table came from immunoSEQ multiplex PCR; TCRdb's copy has only in-frame clones and leaves some out. The sample contains 150,000 to 250,000 clones, 85% to 95% of which appear only once. The sample comprised peripheral blood. The receptor source for this set is a man aged 30-40 years with COVID-19, enrolled during active disease. Both conserved end residues are part of each CDR3. A D gene is named only where the DNA matches it firmly.

TRBV19	TRBJ2-5	TRBD1	CASSIAGTGQETQYF
TRBV5-6	TRBJ1-1	NA	CASSVTGNTEAFF
TRBV5-5	TRBJ2-1	NA	CASSLAIQSSYNEQFF
TRBV5-1	TRBJ2-7	NA	CASRFPGHQIYEQYF
TRBV15	TRBJ2-3	TRBD2	CATSSGLLRTSGNTDTQYF
TRBV7-9	TRBJ1-4	NA	CASSSRNRVREEKLFF
TRBV13	TRBJ2-1	NA	CASSPARTRVNEQFF
TRBV18	TRBJ2-1	TRBD1	CASSLSQGTGRNEQFF
TRBV10-3	TRBJ1-2	NA	CAIATGGAYYGYTF
TRBV6-5	TRBJ1-5	NA	CASSYSSQNQPQHF
TRBV6-5	TRBJ2-5	NA	CASSYSHRRQETQYF
TRBV10-3	TRBJ2-2	NA	CAISETANTGELFF
TRBV9	TRBJ2-6	TRBD1	CASSALTGGQSGANVLTF
TRBV7-3	TRBJ2-3	NA	CASSPLPGDTQYF
TRBV4-1	TRBJ1-2	NA	CATSQPNRDTSNYGYTF
TRBV28	TRBJ1-1	NA	CASSFPFRVAFF
TRBV6-5	TRBJ2-5	NA	CASSYSMQAETQYF
TRBV5-4	TRBJ2-5	TRBD2	CASSLAGGPIGETQYF
TRBV7-9	TRBJ1-3	NA	CASTPGQFSGNTIYF
TRBV4-1	TRBJ1-2	TRBD1	CASSQDLLGQGQTGGSNGYTF
TRBV7-9	TRBJ2-3	TRBD2	CASSLLVRGGADTQYF
TRBV19	TRBJ1-1	NA	CASSIVGAMNTEAFF
TRBV25-1	TRBJ1-2	TRBD1	CASSDSTGGAGYGYTF
TRBV7-2	TRBJ1-5	NA	CASSLGVMTGNQPQHF
TRBV5-1	TRBJ2-7	NA	CASTRRGTGSEQYF
TRBV30	TRBJ1-2	NA	CAWSGKQGSSGYTF
TRBV6-5	TRBJ2-1	NA	CASRDSTDRYNEQFF
TRBV6-1	TRBJ2-6	TRBD1	CASIDRGRAGANVLTF
TRBV27	TRBJ1-1	NA	CASSLTSLNTEAFF
TRBV5-1	TRBJ2-2	NA	CASNRNTGELFF
TRBV7-9	TRBJ1-5	NA	CASSLESGGLNQPQHF
TRBV9	TRBJ2-5	NA	CASSVGEGRSTQYF
TRBV10-3	TRBJ2-1	NA	CAIRDSGTSRDNEQFF
TRBV7-2	TRBJ1-1	TRBD1	CASSFWDRGVNTEAFF
TRBV2	TRBJ1-4	NA	CASRKRTATNEKLFF
TRBV4-2	TRBJ1-2	TRBD1	CASSPTRQGAGGYTF
TRBV19	TRBJ1-4	TRBD1	CASRDRGFANEKLFF